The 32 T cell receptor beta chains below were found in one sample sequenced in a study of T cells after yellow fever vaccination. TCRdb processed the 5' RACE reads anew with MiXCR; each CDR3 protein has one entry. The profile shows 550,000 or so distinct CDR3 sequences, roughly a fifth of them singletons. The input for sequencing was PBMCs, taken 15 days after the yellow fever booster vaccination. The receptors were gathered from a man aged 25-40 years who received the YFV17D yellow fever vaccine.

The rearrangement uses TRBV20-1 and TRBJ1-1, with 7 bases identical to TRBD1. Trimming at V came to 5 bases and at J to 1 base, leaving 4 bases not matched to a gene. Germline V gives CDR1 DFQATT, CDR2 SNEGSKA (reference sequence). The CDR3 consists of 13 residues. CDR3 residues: CSAGGQRNTEAFF. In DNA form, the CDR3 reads TGCAGTGCTGGGGGACAGCGGAACACTGAAGCTTTCTTT.

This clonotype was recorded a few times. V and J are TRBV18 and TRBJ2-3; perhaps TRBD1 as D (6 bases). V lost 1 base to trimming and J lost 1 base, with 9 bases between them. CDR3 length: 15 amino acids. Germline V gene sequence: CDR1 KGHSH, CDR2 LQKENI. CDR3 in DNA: TGTGCCAGCTCACCACGGGACACTGGCACAGATACGCAGTATTTT. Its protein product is CASSPRDTGTDTQYF.

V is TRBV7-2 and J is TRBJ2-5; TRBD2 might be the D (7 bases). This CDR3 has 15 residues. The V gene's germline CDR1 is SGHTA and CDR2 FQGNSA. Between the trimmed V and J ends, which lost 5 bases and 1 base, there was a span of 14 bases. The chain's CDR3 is CASSARGGLQETQYF. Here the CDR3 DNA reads TGTGCCAGCAGCGCGAGGGGGGGCCTCCAAGAGACCCAGTACTTC.

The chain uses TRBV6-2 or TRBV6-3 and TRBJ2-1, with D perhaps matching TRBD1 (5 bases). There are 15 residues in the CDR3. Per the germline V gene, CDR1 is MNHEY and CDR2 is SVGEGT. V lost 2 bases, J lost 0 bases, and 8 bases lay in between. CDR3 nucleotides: TGTGCCAGCAGTTACAAGCAGGGCTCCTACAATGAGCAGTTCTTC. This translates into CASSYKQGSYNEQFF.

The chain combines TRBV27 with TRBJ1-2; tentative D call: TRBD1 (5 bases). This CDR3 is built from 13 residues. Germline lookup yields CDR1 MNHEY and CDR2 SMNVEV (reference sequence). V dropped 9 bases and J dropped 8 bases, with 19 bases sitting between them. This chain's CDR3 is CASRPRGQDGYTF. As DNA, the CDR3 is TGTGCCAGTCGGCCGCGGGGCCAAGACGGCTACACCTTC.

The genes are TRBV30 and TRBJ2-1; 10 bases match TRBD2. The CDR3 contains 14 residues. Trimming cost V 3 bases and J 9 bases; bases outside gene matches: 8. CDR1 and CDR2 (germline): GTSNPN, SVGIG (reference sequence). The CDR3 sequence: CAWRGASGSGEQFF. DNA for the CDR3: TGTGCCTGGAGGGGGGCTAGCGGGAGTGGTGAGCAGTTCTTC.

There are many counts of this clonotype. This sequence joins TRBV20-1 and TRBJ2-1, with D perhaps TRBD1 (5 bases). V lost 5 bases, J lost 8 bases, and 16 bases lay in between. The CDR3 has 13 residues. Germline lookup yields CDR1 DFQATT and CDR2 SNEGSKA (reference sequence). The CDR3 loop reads CSACDRDKDEQFF. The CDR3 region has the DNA TGCAGTGCTTGCGACAGAGACAAGGATGAGCAGTTCTTC.

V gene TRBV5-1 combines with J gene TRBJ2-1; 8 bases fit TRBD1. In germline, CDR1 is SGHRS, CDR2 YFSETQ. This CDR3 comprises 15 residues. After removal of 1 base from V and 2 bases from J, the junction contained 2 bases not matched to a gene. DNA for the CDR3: TGCGCCAGCAGCTTGCAGGGGGCCACCTACAATGAGCAGTTCTTC. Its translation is CASSLQGATYNEQFF.

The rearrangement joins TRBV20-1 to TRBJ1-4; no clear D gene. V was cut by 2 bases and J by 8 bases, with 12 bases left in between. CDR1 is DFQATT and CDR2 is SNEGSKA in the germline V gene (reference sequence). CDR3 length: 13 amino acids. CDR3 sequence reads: CSARQDHREKLFF. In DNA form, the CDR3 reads TGCAGTGCTAGACAGGACCATAGAGAAAAACTGTTTTTT.

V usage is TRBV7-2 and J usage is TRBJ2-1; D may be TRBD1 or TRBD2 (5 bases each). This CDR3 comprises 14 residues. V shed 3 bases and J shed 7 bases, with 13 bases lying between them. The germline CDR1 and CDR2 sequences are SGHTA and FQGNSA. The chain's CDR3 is CASSFRARRNEQFF. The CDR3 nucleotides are TGTGCCAGCAGCTTCAGGGCCAGGAGGAATGAGCAGTTCTTC.

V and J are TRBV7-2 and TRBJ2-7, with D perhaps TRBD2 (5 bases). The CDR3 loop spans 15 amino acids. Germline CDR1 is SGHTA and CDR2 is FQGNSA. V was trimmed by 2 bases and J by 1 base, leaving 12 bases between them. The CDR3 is CASSLSGRYSYEQYF. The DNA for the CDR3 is TGTGCCAGCAGCTTAAGTGGGAGATATTCCTACGAGCAGTACTTC.

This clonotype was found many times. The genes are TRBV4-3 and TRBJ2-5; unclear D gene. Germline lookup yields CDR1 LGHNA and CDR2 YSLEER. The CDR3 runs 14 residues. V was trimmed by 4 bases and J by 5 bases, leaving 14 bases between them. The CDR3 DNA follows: TGCGCCAGCAGCCCCGAAGCTGGCTGGGAGACCCAGTACTTC. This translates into CASSPEAGWETQYF.

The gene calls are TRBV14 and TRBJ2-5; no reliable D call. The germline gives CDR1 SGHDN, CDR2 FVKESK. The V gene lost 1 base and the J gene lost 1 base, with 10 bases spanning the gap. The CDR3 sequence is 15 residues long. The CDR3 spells CASSQGIGGQETQYF. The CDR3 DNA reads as TGTGCCAGCAGCCAAGGGATCGGCGGCCAAGAGACCCAGTACTTC.

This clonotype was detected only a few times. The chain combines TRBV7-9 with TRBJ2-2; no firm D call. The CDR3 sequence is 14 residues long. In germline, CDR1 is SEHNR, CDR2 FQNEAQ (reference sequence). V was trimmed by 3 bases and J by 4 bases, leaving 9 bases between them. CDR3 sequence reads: CASSLGTFTGELFF. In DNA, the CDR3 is TGTGCCAGCAGCTTGGGCACTTTCACCGGGGAGCTGTTTTTT. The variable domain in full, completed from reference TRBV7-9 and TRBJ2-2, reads DTGVSQNPRHKITKRGQNVTFRCDPISEHNRLYWYRQTLGQGPEFLTYFQNEAQLEKSRLLSDRFSAERPKGSFSTLEIQRTEQGDSAMYLCASSLGTFTGELFFGEGSRLTVL.

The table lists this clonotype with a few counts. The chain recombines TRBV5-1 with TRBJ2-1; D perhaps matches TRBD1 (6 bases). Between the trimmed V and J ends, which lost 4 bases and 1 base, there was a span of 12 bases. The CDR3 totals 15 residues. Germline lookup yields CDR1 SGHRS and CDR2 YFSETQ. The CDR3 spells CASSGQGSSYNEQFF. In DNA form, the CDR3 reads TGCGCCAGCAGCGGGCAGGGGTCATCCTACAATGAGCAGTTCTTC.

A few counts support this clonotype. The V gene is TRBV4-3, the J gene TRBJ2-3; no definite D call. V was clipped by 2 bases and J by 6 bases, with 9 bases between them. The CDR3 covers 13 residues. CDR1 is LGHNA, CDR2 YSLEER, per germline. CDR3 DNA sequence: TGCGCCAGCAGCCAACGAAAGCTTGATACGCAGTATTTT. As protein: CASSQRKLDTQYF.

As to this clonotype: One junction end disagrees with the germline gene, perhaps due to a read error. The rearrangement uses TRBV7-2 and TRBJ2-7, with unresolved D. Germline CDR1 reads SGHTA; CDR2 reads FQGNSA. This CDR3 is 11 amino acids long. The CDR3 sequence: CASSQPGPADF. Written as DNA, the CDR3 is TGTGCCAGCAGCCAACCGGGCCCCGCGGACTTC.

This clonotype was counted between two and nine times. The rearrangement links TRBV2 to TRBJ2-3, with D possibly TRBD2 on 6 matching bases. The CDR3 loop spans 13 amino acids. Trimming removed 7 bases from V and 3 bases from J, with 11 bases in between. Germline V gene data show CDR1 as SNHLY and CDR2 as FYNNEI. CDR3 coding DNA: TGTGCCAGCAAGGGCGGGGTTACAGATACGCAGTATTTT. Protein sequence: CASKGGVTDTQYF.

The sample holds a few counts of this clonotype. The CDR3 bases are TGCGCCAGCAGCATGGGACCGTACGAGACGTGGTACTTC. This codes for CASSMGPYETWYF. J is TRBJ2-7 and V is TRBV5-1; D is possibly TRBD1 or TRBD2 (5 bases each). V was clipped by 4 bases and J by 12 bases, with 20 bases between them. This CDR3 comprises 13 residues. CDR1 and CDR2 from the germline V gene are SGHRS and YFSETQ.

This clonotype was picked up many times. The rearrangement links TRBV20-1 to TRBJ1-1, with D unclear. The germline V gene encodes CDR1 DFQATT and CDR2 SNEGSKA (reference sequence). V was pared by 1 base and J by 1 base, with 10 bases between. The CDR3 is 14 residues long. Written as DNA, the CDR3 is TGCAGTGCTAGAGGCGGGCCGACGAACACTGAAGCTTTCTTT. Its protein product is CSARGGPTNTEAFF.

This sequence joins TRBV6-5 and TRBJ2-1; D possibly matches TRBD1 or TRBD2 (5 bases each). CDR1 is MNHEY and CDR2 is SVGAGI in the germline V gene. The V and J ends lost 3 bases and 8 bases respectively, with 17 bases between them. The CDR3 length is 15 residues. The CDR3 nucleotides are TGTGCCAGCAGTTATCCGGGACCGGGCGGTTATGAGCAGTTCTTC. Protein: CASSYPGPGGYEQFF.

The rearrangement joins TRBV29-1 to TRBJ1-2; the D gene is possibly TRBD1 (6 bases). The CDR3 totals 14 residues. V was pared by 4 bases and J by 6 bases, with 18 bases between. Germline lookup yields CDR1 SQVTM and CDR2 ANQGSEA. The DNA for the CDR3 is TGCAGCGTTGTTACGGGCTCCGGGGGCGATGGCTACACCTTC. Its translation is CSVVTGSGGDGYTF. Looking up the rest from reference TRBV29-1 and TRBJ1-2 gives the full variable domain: SAVISQKPSRDICQRGTSLTIQCQVDSQVTMMFWYRQQPGQSLTLIATANQGSEATYESGFVIDKFPISRPNLTFSTLTVSNMSPEDSSIYLCSVVTGSGGDGYTFGSGTRLTVV.

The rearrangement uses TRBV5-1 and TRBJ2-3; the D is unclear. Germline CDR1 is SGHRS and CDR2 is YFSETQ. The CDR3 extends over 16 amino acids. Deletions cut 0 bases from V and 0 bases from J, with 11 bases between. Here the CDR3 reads CASSLDNLLSTDTQYF. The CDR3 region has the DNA TGCGCCAGCAGCTTGGACAACCTCTTGAGCACAGATACGCAGTATTTT.

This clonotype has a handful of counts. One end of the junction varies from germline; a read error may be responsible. The DNA for the CDR3 is TGTGCCAGCAGTTTAGCTCCGCCAAAAACAGATACGCAGTATTTT. Translation: CASSLAPPKTDTQYF. The chain has TRBV7-2 and TRBJ2-3; D is unresolved. Looked up from germline, CDR1 is SGHTA and CDR2 is FQGNSA. CDR3 length: 15 amino acids.

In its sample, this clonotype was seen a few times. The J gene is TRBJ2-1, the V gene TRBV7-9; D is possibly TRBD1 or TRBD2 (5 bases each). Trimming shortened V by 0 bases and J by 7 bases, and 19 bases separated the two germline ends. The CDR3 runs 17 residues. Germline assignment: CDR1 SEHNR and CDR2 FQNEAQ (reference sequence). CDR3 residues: CASSLAGMGVSRNEQFF. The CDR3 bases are TGTGCCAGCAGCTTAGCTGGGATGGGGGTGTCAAGGAATGAGCAGTTCTTC.

The CDR3 spells CSGGESNQPQHF. CDR3 bases: TGCAGCGGAGGGGAAAGCAATCAGCCCCAGCATTTT. This rearrangement joins TRBV29-1 to TRBJ1-5; TRBD1 might be the D (5 bases). CDR3 length equals 12 residues. Per germline, CDR1 SQVTM and CDR2 ANQGSEA. Trimming removed 7 bases from V and 1 base from J, with 8 bases in between.

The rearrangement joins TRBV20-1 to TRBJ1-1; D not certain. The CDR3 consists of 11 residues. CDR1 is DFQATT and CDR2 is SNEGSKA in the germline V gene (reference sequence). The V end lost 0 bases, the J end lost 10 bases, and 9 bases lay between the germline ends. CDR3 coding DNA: TGCAGTGCTAGAGAAAGGGAAACAGCTTTCTTT. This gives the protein CSARERETAFF.

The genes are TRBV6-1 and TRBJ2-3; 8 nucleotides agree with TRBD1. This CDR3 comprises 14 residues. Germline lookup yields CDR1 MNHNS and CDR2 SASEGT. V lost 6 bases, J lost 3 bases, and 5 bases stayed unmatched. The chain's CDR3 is CASRQTGATDTQYF. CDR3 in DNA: TGTGCCAGCAGACAGACAGGGGCGACAGATACGCAGTATTTT.

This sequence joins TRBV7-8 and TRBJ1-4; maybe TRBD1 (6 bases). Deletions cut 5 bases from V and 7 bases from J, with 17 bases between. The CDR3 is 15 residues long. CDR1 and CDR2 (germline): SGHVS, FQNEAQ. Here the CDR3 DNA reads TGTGCCAGCAGCCCCGACACAGGGTGGCCTGAAAAACTGTTTTTT. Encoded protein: CASSPDTGWPEKLFF.

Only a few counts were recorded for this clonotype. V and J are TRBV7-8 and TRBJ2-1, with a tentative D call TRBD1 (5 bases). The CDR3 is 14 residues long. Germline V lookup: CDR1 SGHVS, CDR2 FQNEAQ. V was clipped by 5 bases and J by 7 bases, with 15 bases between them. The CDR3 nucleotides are TGTGCCAGCAGCGCCAGGGTATTAACGAATGAGCAGTTCTTC. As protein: CASSARVLTNEQFF.

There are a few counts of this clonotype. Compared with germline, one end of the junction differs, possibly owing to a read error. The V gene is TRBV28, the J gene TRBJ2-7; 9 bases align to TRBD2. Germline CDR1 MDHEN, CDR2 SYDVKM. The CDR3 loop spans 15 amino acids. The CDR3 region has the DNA TGTGCCAGCGGTTTAGCGGGAGCCGACGGATACGAGCAGTACTTC. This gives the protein CASGLAGADGYEQYF.

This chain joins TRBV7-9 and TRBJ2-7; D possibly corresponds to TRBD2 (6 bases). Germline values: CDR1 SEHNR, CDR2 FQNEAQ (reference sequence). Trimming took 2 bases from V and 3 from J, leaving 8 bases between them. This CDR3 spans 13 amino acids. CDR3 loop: CASSLKTSYEQYF. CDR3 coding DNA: TGTGCCAGCAGCTTAAAGACTAGCTACGAGCAGTACTTC.